This T cell receptor (beta chain) was captured in a study of T cell responses to AZD1222 COVID-19 vaccine. General study points: In a largely white British group with more females than males, clonal diversity was possibly underestimated. Epitopes outside B.1.351 and B.1.1.7 mutated regions reportedly drew nearly half of spike TCRs.

Clones were read by immunoSEQ multiplex PCR, and TCRdb kept only the in-frame ones, dropping some. Of 150,000 to 200,000 clones detected, approximately 94% appear once; the ten largest clones hold roughly 8.4%. The ends were cut back, 0 bases at V and 5 bases at J, with 15 bases in the middle. Looked up from germline, CDR1 is SGHDT and CDR2 is YYEEEE. This CDR3 spans 15 amino acids. Notes on this clone: The antigen remains unidentified.

The receptor was derived from an adult in good health. The specimen was peripheral blood, collected on day 0 of AZD1222 vaccination. The chain couples TRBV5-6 to TRBJ2-7, with a possible D match to TRBD2 (5 bases). CDR3 bases: TGTGCCAGCAGCTTGGTAACTAGGGATACCCACGAGCAGTACTTC. Protein product: CASSLVTRDTHEQYF.